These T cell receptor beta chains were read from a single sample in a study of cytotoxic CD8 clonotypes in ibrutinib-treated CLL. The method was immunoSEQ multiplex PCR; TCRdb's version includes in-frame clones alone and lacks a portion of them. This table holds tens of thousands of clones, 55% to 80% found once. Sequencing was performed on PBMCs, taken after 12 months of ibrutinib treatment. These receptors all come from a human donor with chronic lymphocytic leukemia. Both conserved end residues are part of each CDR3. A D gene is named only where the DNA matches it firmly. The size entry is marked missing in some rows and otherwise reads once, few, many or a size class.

CDR3aa: CASSRQALSWQYF
CDR3nt: TGTGCCAGCAGCAGACAGGCTCTCTCGTGGCAGTACTTC
j_gene: TRBJ2-7
abundance: -
v_gene: TRBV7-2
d_gene: -

CDR3aa: CATGTDTQYF
CDR3nt: TGTGCCACGGGGACAGATACGCAGTATTTT
j_gene: TRBJ2-3
abundance: -
v_gene: TRBV9
d_gene: -

CDR3aa: CASSVDGWTNYGYTF
CDR3nt: TGTGCCAGCAGCGTAGATGGGTGGACTAACTATGGCTACACCTTC
j_gene: TRBJ1-2
abundance: -
v_gene: TRBV9
d_gene: -

CDR3aa: CASSSYYEQYF
CDR3nt: TGTGCCAGCAGCTCCTACTACGAGCAGTACTTC
j_gene: TRBJ2-7
abundance: -
v_gene: TRBV28
d_gene: -

CDR3aa: CASSQAAGTVITDTQYF
CDR3nt: TGCGCCAGCAGCCAAGCCGCCGGGACAGTGATCACAGATACGCAGTATTTT
j_gene: TRBJ2-3
abundance: few
v_gene: TRBV4-1
d_gene: TRBD1

CDR3aa: CAWSVGGRAKRKAFF
CDR3nt: TGTGCCTGGAGTGTAGGGGGCAGGGCAAAAAGGAAAGCTTTCTTT
j_gene: TRBJ1-1
abundance: -
v_gene: TRBV30
d_gene: TRBD1

CDR3aa: CASRLMGQETQYF
CDR3nt: TGTGCCAGCAGACTGATGGGGCAAGAGACCCAGTACTTC
j_gene: TRBJ2-5
abundance: -
v_gene: TRBV27
d_gene: -

CDR3aa: CASSLDGGDSPLHF
CDR3nt: TGCGCCAGCAGCTTGGACGGGGGGGATTCACCCCTCCACTTT
j_gene: TRBJ1-6
abundance: many
v_gene: TRBV5-1
d_gene: -

CDR3aa: CASSYWGLNTEAFF
CDR3nt: TGTGCCAGCAGTTACTGGGGCCTTAACACTGAAGCTTTCTTT
j_gene: TRBJ1-1
abundance: -
v_gene: TRBV6-6
d_gene: -

CDR3aa: CASSPQGAEGEKLFF
CDR3nt: TGCGCCAGCAGCCCCCAGGGGGCAGAGGGTGAAAAACTGTTTTTT
j_gene: TRBJ1-4
abundance: once
v_gene: TRBV5-1
d_gene: TRBD1

CDR3aa: CASSTGGFSGNTIYF
CDR3nt: TGTGCCAGCAGTACGGGAGGGTTCTCTGGAAACACCATATATTTT
j_gene: TRBJ1-3
abundance: -
v_gene: TRBV11-2
d_gene: -

CDR3aa: CASSLGGRNEQFF
CDR3nt: TGTGCCAGCAGCTTGGGGGGAAGGAATGAGCAGTTCTTC
j_gene: TRBJ2-1
abundance: -
v_gene: TRBV5-6
d_gene: -

CDR3aa: CASSSGTGFSPLHF
CDR3nt: TGCGCCAGCAGCTCCGGGACAGGGTTTTCACCCCTCCACTTT
j_gene: TRBJ1-6
abundance: few
v_gene: TRBV4-1
d_gene: TRBD1

CDR3aa: CATSRGRTRRVF
CDR3nt: TGTGCCACCAGCAGAGGTAGGACTAGAAGAGTCTTC
j_gene: TRBJ2-1
abundance: -
v_gene: TRBV15
d_gene: TRBD2

CDR3aa: CASSIHLRTGYNSPLHF
CDR3nt: TGTGCCAGTAGTATACATCTCCGGACAGGCTATAATTCACCCCTCCACTTT
j_gene: TRBJ1-6
abundance: -
v_gene: TRBV19
d_gene: TRBD1

CDR3aa: CASCTGGSMNTEAFF
CDR3nt: TGTGCCTCCTGCACAGGGGGCTCAATGAACACTGAAGCTTTCTTT
j_gene: TRBJ1-1
abundance: few
v_gene: TRBV19
d_gene: TRBD1

CDR3aa: CASSPRGELLTGELFF
CDR3nt: TGTGCCAGCAGTCCTCGGGGCGAACTACTCACCGGGGAGCTGTTTTTT
j_gene: TRBJ2-2
abundance: -
v_gene: TRBV2
d_gene: -

CDR3aa: CASSLAPGTTSYEQYF
CDR3nt: TGTGCCAGCAGCTTAGCACCCGGGACTACCTCCTACGAGCAGTACTTC
j_gene: TRBJ2-7
abundance: -
v_gene: TRBV7-9
d_gene: TRBD2

CDR3aa: CASSSSRDGNRYEQYF
CDR3nt: TGTGCCAGCAGTTCTTCCCGGGACGGAAATCGCTACGAGCAGTACTTC
j_gene: TRBJ2-7
abundance: -
v_gene: TRBV28
d_gene: -

CDR3aa: CASSGDRKNQPQHF
CDR3nt: TGCGCCAGCAGTGGGGACAGAAAAAATCAGCCCCAGCATTTT
j_gene: TRBJ1-5
abundance: -
v_gene: TRBV10-2
d_gene: TRBD1

CDR3aa: CASSALQGYSNQPQHF
CDR3nt: TGTGCCAGCAGTGCTTTACAGGGGTATAGCAATCAGCCCCAGCATTTT
j_gene: TRBJ1-5
abundance: -
v_gene: TRBV6-1
d_gene: TRBD1

CDR3aa: CASSFGTSGDTQYF
CDR3nt: TGTGCCAGCAGCTTCGGGACCTCTGGGGATACGCAGTATTTT
j_gene: TRBJ2-3
abundance: once
v_gene: TRBV7-9
d_gene: -

CDR3aa: CASSFGEGPSRPQHF
CDR3nt: TGTGCCAGCAGCTTTGGGGAGGGCCCCTCGCGGCCCCAGCATTTT
j_gene: TRBJ1-5
abundance: once
v_gene: TRBV12-1
d_gene: -

CDR3aa: CASSLGVAGNNEQFF
CDR3nt: TGTGCCAGCAGCTTAGGCGTAGCGGGCAACAATGAGCAGTTCTTC
j_gene: TRBJ2-1
abundance: -
v_gene: TRBV11-2
d_gene: TRBD2

CDR3aa: CASNEGGVDEQFF
CDR3nt: TGTGCCAGCAACGAAGGAGGGGTGGATGAGCAGTTCTTC
j_gene: TRBJ2-1
abundance: -
v_gene: TRBV6-5
d_gene: -